This note documents a single T cell receptor beta chain sequence. There are 14 residues in the CDR3. The germline V gene has CDR1 KGHSH and CDR2 LQKENI. Trimming at V came to 6 bases and at J to 8 bases, leaving 3 bases not matched to a gene. This specimen belongs to a study of blood T cell repertoires in COVID-19. Study-level background: Acute and convalescent COVID-19 specimens originated in the United States, Italy and Spain. The cDNA or gDNA used as material had been derived from T cells, B-cell-depleted T cells, or PBMCs.

Original processing notes: Reference gene primers were amplified, and this amplification served to estimate nucleated cell counts. Sequencing was performed with immunoSEQ multiplex PCR; in TCRdb, only in-frame clones are kept and a portion is missing. Clonal size and the V and J genes are those of that table, whereas D and trimming came from the DNA. The table records 150,000 to 200,000 clones, around 81% of them present only once. This chain uses TRBV18 with TRBJ2-1, with 14 bases matching TRBD2. The sequence was obtained from a man aged 55 to 70 with active or convalescent COVID-19. Material: peripheral blood. CDR3 protein: CASSGTSGSDEQFF. The CDR3 bases are TGTGCCAGCTCGGGGACTAGCGGGAGTGATGAGCAGTTCTTC.